This TCR beta chain was recovered during a study of OX40 agonist ivuxolimab in advanced cancers. For the study at large: The patients' treatment was ivuxolimab, an agonistic anti-OX40 (CD134) antibody.

Study-level points and caveats: There were also nonresponders showing low normalized T-cell clonal expansion. Within 6 weeks, CD4+ and CD8+ blood T cells expanded clonally at 0.1 to 3.0 mg/kg.

Trimming cost V 3 bases and J 5 bases, with 14 bases left between them. Germline V CDR1 and CDR2: SGHDT, YYEEEE. CDR3 size: 14 residues. The data were produced by immunoSEQ multiplex PCR, yet TCRdb's version contains in-frame clones alone and is incomplete. The data hold tens of thousands of clones, with 80% to 90% observed a single time. This clone was seen just once. Antigen: not known. The receptor was derived from an adult with an advanced solid tumor such as melanoma, head and neck, liver or kidney cancer. The chain joins TRBV5-6 to TRBJ1-2; D is possibly TRBD1 (6 bases). Source: CD4+ or CD8+ T cells sorted from blood, taken in a trial of the OX40 agonist ivuxolimab. The CDR3 loop reads CASSSQGMFYGYTF. CDR3 DNA sequence: TGTGCCAGCAGCTCTCAGGGGATGTTTTATGGCTACACCTTC.